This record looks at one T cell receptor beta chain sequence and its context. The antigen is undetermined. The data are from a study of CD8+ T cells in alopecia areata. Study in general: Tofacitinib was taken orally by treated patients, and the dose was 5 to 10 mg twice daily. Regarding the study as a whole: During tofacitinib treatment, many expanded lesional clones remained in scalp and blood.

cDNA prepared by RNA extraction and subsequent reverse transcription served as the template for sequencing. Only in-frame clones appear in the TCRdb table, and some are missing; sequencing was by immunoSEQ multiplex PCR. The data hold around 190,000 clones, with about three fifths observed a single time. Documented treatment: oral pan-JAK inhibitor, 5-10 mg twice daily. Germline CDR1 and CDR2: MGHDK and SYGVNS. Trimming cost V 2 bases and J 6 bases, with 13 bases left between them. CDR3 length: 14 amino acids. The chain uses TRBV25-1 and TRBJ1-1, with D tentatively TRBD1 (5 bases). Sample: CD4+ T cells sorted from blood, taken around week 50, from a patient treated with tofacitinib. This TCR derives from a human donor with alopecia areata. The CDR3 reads CASSEPGAAAEAFF. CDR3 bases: TGTGCCAGCAGTGAACCCGGGGCTGCCGCTGAAGCTTTCTTT.